The rows below give T cell receptor beta chains drawn from one sample of a study of tumor and adjacent non-tumor tissue in lung cancer. TCRdb reanalysed the multiplex PCR reads using MiXCR and keeps one entry per CDR3 protein. The sample records tens of thousands of distinct CDR3 sequences, around 80% being singletons. Sequenced material: lung tumor tissue. Receptor source: a woman in her 50s with non-small cell lung cancer. CDR3s include the opening cysteine and the closing phenylalanine or tryptophan. D genes are given only for firm matches. Size values are once, few and many counts, or a class for expanded clones, and some rows have none.

clone_size	j_call	d_call	v_call	cdr3_length	cdr3_nt	cdr3_aa
few	TRBJ2-7	TRBD2	TRBV20-1	14	TGCAGTGCTTGGGGGTCGGGAGGGCTCTACGAGCAGTATTTC	CSAWGSGGLYEQYF
.	TRBJ2-1	.	TRBV5-1	17	TGCGCCAGCAGCTTGGGATGTTCTTTGACTAGACCCCATGAGCAGTTCTTC	CASSLGCSLTRPHEQFF
.	TRBJ2-1	TRBD2	TRBV9	12	TGTGCCAGCGGACTAGCGGGAGCTGAGCAGTTCTTC	CASGLAGAEQFF
.	TRBJ2-1	TRBD1	TRBV11-3	13	TGTGCCAGCAGCTTGACAGGGGGCAAGGAGCAGTTCTTC	CASSLTGGKEQFF
once	TRBJ2-3	.	TRBV20-1	15	TGTAGTGCTACCCCTGAGGGGAATGGAGCAGATACGCAGTATTTT	CSATPEGNGADTQYF
.	TRBJ2-1	.	TRBV20-1	13	TGCAGTGCTAGAGGCGGGATCCATAATGAGCTGTTCTTC	CSARGGIHNELFF
medium-sized	TRBJ2-5	.	TRBV20-1	17	TGCAGTGCTATCAGCCCGACAACCCTTGGGCCCAAAGAGACCCAGTACTTC	CSAISPTTLGPKETQYF
.	TRBJ2-7	.	TRBV6-2/TRBV6-3	13	TGTGCCAGCACCCCTGGCAATACCTACAAGCAGTATTTC	CASTPGNTYKQYF
.	TRBJ2-1	.	TRBV11-2	15	TGTGCCAGCTGCTTGGAACCTAGCTCCTACAACGAGCAGTTCTTC	CASCLEPSSYNEQFF
.	TRBJ2-1	.	TRBV29-1	13	TGCAGCGTGGTGTGTGGGCGCATGGATGAGCAGTTCTTC	CSVVCGRMDEQFF
.	TRBJ1-1	.	TRBV6-5	13	TGTGCCAGCAGTTTCCGACAGATCATCGAAGCTTTCTTT	CASSFRQIIEAFF
.	TRBJ2-5	.	TRBV29-1	16	TGCAGCGTTGTCGGGGGTAGTGGGAGAGTTGGGGAGACCCAGTACTTC	CSVVGGSGRVGETQYF
many	TRBJ2-7	TRBD1	TRBV28	13	TGTGCCAGCACGGGGGACAGGGGGACCGAGCAGTACTTC	CASTGDRGTEQYF
.	TRBJ2-1	.	TRBV29-1	15	TGCAGCGTTGAACATCCGGCGGGACTCCGGGATGAGCAATTCTTC	CSVEHPAGLRDEQFF
.	TRBJ2-1	.	TRBV11-1	12	TGTGCCAGCAGCCCCTGGCGCTTCGAGCAGTTCTTC	CASSPWRFEQFF
.	TRBJ1-1	.	TRBV6-6	10	TGTGCCAGCAGTGACAGTGAAGTTTTCTTT	CASSDSEVFF
once	TRBJ1-1	.	TRBV29-1	13	TGCAGCGCGAGCGCAGGGACGGGCACTGAAGCTTTCTTT	CSASAGTGTEAFF
.	TRBJ2-1	.	TRBV20-1	14	TGCAGTGCTAGAACGCTAGGGGGGCTGGATGAGCGGTTCTTC	CSARTLGGLDERFF
.	TRBJ2-7	.	TRBV20-1	14	TGCAGTGCTAGGGTGAGACAAGTGGCTTACGAGCAGTACTTC	CSARVRQVAYEQYF
.	TRBJ2-7	TRBD1	TRBV5-6	13	TGTACCAGCAGCTCCGACAGGGCCCACGAGCAGTGCTTC	CTSSSDRAHEQCF
.	TRBJ2-3	TRBD1	TRBV5-4	16	TGTGCCAGCAGTTCTGGGACAGGGGTGCGCGCAGATGCGCAGTATTTT	CASSSGTGVRADAQYF
.	TRBJ1-2	.	TRBV6-1	13	TGTGCCAGCAGCACGGACAGCGATCTTGGCTACACCTTC	CASSTDSDLGYTF
.	TRBJ1-4	.	TRBV6-1	16	TGTGCCAGCGGTGATGCGCCGGGGGCAGGGAATGAAAAACTGTTTTTT	CASGDAPGAGNEKLFF
.	TRBJ1-4	.	TRBV20-1	13	TGCAGTGCTGGAGAGGGCCTTAATGAAAATCTGTTTTTT	CSAGEGLNENLFF
once	TRBJ2-7	TRBD1	TRBV20-1	14	TGCAGTGCAAAAACCGGACAGGTTGCCTACGATCAGCACTTC	CSAKTGQVAYDQHF
.	TRBJ1-1	.	TRBV28	11	TGTGCCAGCAGGAGTAACACTGATGCTATCTTT	CASRSNTDAIF
.	TRBJ2-3	TRBD2	TRBV4-1	16	TGCGCCAGCAGCCAAACGACTAGCGGAGGCACAGATACCCAGTATTTT	CASSQTTSGGTDTQYF
.	TRBJ1-2	.	TRBV20-1	12	TGCAGCGGAGTCCAGGGTCAAGATGGCTACATCTTC	CSGVQGQDGYIF